This entry lists 15 T cell receptor beta chains sequenced from one sample in a study of T cells in Graves' hyperthyroidism and ophthalmopathy. RNA transcripts provided the source from which TCR beta CDR3 regions were amplified. A set of HTBI primers served as the primers for a first-round RT-PCR of the TCR CDR3. TCRdb re-derived calls from the multiplex PCR reads in MiXCR, one entry per CDR3 protein. Of hundreds of thousands of distinct CDR3 sequences listed, about 15% are singletons. The sample taken for sequencing was blood. The receptor set was obtained from a man aged 18 to 30 with Graves' ophthalmopathy.

This clonotype has just a few counts. The chain is built from TRBV4-2 and TRBJ2-7; D possibly corresponds to TRBD2 (5 bases). The germline gives CDR1 LGHNA, CDR2 YNFKEQ. The CDR3 extends over 15 amino acids. V lost 5 bases and J 4 bases, leaving 18 bases between the germline ends. The CDR3 coding sequence is TGTGCCAGCAGCTCGCTGGAGACGGGGTGGTACGAGCAGTACTTC. Translation: CASSSLETGWYEQYF.

There are many counts of this clonotype. The chain joins TRBV20-1 to TRBJ2-7; 7 nucleotides align to TRBD1. Germline CDR1 and CDR2: DFQATT and SNEGSKA (reference sequence). The ends lost 0 bases at V and 3 bases at J; junction bases unmatched: 11. The CDR3 sequence is 16 residues long. CDR3 sequence reads: CSAREEVWQGDYEQYF. CDR3 DNA: TGCAGTGCTAGAGAGGAGGTATGGCAGGGGGACTACGAGCAGTACTTC.

The V gene is TRBV19, the J gene TRBJ2-1; 10 nucleotides line up with TRBD2. This CDR3 has 14 amino acids. Losses at the gene ends were 7 bases for V and 9 bases for J; bases not matched to a gene: 9. In germline, CDR1 is LNHDA, CDR2 SQIVND (reference sequence). The CDR3 loop reads CASIQSGGASEQFF. CDR3 sequence (DNA): TGTGCCAGTATACAGAGCGGGGGGGCATCTGAGCAGTTCTTC.

This clonotype was counted ten times or more. The V and J genes are TRBV29-1 and TRBJ1-2, with 8 bases lining up with TRBD1. The CDR3 totals 12 residues. CDR1 SQVTM and CDR2 ANQGSEA come from the germline V gene. V shed 6 bases, J shed 3 bases, and the junction held 3 bases outside the gene matches. The CDR3 loop reads CSVTTGDYGYTF. CDR3 in DNA: TGCAGCGTGACGACAGGGGACTATGGCTACACCTTC.

The V and J genes are TRBV19 and TRBJ2-2; D unresolved. Germline CDR1 and CDR2: LNHDA and SQIVND (reference sequence). The CDR3 runs 14 residues. Trimming shortened V by 1 base and J by 6 bases, and 9 bases separated the two germline ends. CDR3 nucleotides: TGTGCCAGTAGTATAGCCCTCGACGCCGGGGAGCTGTTTTTT. This translates into CASSIALDAGELFF.

This clonotype was seen many times. The chain joins TRBV10-3 to TRBJ1-5; 9 nucleotides agree with TRBD1. This CDR3 has 14 residues. J gave up 4 bases and V 11 bases, and 9 bases lay outside the gene matches. The germline V gene encodes CDR1 ENHRY and CDR2 SYGVKD. The chain's CDR3 is CAAAGQGVNQPQHF. Written as DNA, the CDR3 is TGTGCCGCCGCGGGACAGGGTGTTAATCAGCCCCAGCATTTT.

This sequence joins TRBV6-1 and TRBJ2-1; D remains unclear. Germline loops: CDR1 MNHNS, CDR2 SASEGT. Trimming removed 4 bases from V and 0 bases from J, with 7 bases in between. The CDR3 covers 14 residues. The CDR3 sequence: CASSVMSSYNEQFF. For the CDR3, the DNA is TGTGCCAGCAGTGTCATGAGCTCCTACAATGAGCAGTTCTTC.

This clonotype was detected many times. This sequence joins TRBV5-1 and TRBJ1-2, with 9 bases matching TRBD1. Per the germline V gene, CDR1 is SGHRS and CDR2 is YFSETQ. V lost 4 bases, J lost 8 bases, and 15 bases stayed unmatched. The CDR3 is made up of 16 amino acids. The CDR3 sequence: CASSRGVDRGPGGYTF. For the CDR3, the DNA is TGCGCCAGCAGCCGGGGGGTGGACAGGGGACCAGGAGGCTACACCTTC.

This clonotype showed up just a few times. The chain is built from TRBV24-1 and TRBJ1-2; maybe TRBD1 (5 bases). The germline V gene encodes CDR1 KGHDR and CDR2 SFDVKD. Trimming pared 4 bases from V and 10 bases from J, leaving 12 bases between. The CDR3 extends over 12 amino acids. As DNA, the CDR3 is TGTGCCACCAGTGACGGGGGAGTCGTCTACACCTTC. Translated: CATSDGGVVYTF.

The table lists this clonotype with many counts. This sequence joins TRBV18 and TRBJ1-2; D is undetermined. Germline assignment: CDR1 KGHSH and CDR2 LQKENI. Trimming removed 0 bases from V and 0 bases from J, with 11 bases in between. This CDR3 comprises 16 residues. The CDR3 DNA is TGTGCCAGCTCACCACCTGTACCGGATTCTAACTATGGCTACACCTTC. As protein: CASSPPVPDSNYGYTF.

V and J are TRBV10-3 and TRBJ2-1; D is unclear. This CDR3 contains 14 residues. Germline assignment: CDR1 ENHRY and CDR2 SYGVKD. Deletions cut 2 bases from V and 1 base from J, with 6 bases between. The DNA of the CDR3 is TGTGCCATCAGTGAGCAGTTGTCCTACAATGAGCAGTTCTTC. Its protein is CAISEQLSYNEQFF.

In this sample, this clonotype turned up many times. The chain carries TRBV5-5 and TRBJ2-5, with D possibly TRBD2 on 5 matching bases. The CDR3 contains 17 residues. V shed 4 bases and J shed 1 base, with 20 bases lying between them. CDR1 and CDR2 from the germline V gene are SGHKS and YYEKEE (reference sequence). The CDR3 region has the DNA TGTGCCAGCAGCCATTTGGGAGCCAAGAACTTCCAAGAGACCCAGTACTTC. Translated, it gives CASSHLGAKNFQETQYF.

The table lists this clonotype with many counts. The chain joins TRBV11-2 to TRBJ2-1; TRBD1 might be the D (6 bases). V lost 4 bases, J lost 5 bases, and 12 bases lay in between. The CDR3 length is 14 residues. Germline V gene sequence: CDR1 SGHAT, CDR2 FQNNGV. CDR3 loop: CASSSQRQDNEQFF. As DNA, the CDR3 is TGTGCCAGCAGCTCACAGAGACAGGACAATGAGCAGTTCTTC.

At least ten counts were recorded for this clonotype. The chain uses TRBV13 and TRBJ1-5; a possible D gene is TRBD1 (5 bases). The CDR3 has 13 residues. Germline loops: CDR1 PRHDT, CDR2 FYEKMQ (reference sequence). The V and J ends lost 3 bases and 4 bases respectively, with 7 bases between them. The CDR3 spells CASSFWGNQPQHF. DNA of the CDR3: TGTGCCAGCAGCTTCTGGGGGAATCAGCCCCAGCATTTT.

This clonotype was recorded many times. The V and J genes are TRBV12-3 or TRBV12-4 and TRBJ1-5; D not certain. The CDR3 extends over 12 amino acids. V was pared by 3 bases and J by 3 bases, with 3 bases between. The CDR3 loop is CASSFDNQPQHF. The CDR3 coding sequence is TGTGCCAGCAGTTTCGACAATCAGCCCCAGCATTTT.